The next 8 T cell receptor beta chains were all read from a single sample in a study of shared clonotypes between healthy human individuals. Positively selected for CCR7, the CD45RO-negative cells used as naive CD8 cells excluded terminally differentiated effector memory CD45RA+ cells. Using immunoSEQ multiplex PCR, the repertoire was profiled, and TCRdb retains in-frame clones only, with some absent. This sample yields millions of clones, of which around 96% are seen a single time; 0.9% to 1.4% belongs to the top ten. Sequenced input: naive CD8+ T cells sorted from blood. These receptors all stem from a man aged 18-30 years in good health.

The chain employs TRBV19 and TRBJ2-7; 8 nucleotides match TRBD2. This CDR3 comprises 16 residues. Germline trimming cut 3 bases from V and 3 bases from J; bases unmatched to any gene: 10. From germline, CDR1 is LNHDA and CDR2 SQIVND (reference sequence). In DNA, the CDR3 is TGTGCCAGTAGTATTGGGGAAGCGGGAGCGGGCTACGAGCAGTACTTC. This codes for CASSIGEAGAGYEQYF.

The rearrangement uses TRBV7-9 and TRBJ2-3, with D possibly TRBD2 on 6 matching bases. V lost 3 bases and J 2 bases, leaving 9 bases between the germline ends. CDR3 length: 14 amino acids. Germline loops: CDR1 SEHNR, CDR2 FQNEAQ (reference sequence). The CDR3 reads CASSFSGDTDTQYF. Written as DNA, the CDR3 is TGTGCCAGCAGCTTCTCGGGAGACACAGATACGCAGTATTTT.

This chain connects TRBV2 to TRBJ1-4, with D maybe TRBD1 (6 bases). Germline values: CDR1 SNHLY, CDR2 FYNNEI. CDR3 length: 15 residues. Trimming took 8 bases from V and 6 from J, leaving 19 bases between them. The CDR3 DNA sequence: TGTGCCAGCTCTGAGGTCGCGGGGGCATATGAAAAACTGTTTTTT. This translates into CASSEVAGAYEKLFF.

On this clone itself: Within the sample, other DNA sequences also encode this same CDR3. V gene TRBV5-6 combines with J gene TRBJ2-3, with D possibly matching TRBD2 (5 bases). The V end was cut by 3 bases, the J end by 2 bases, with 10 bases between. The CDR3 has 14 amino acids. CDR1 SGHDT and CDR2 YYEEEE come from the germline V gene. The CDR3 protein is CASSSGLSTDTQYF. Here the CDR3 DNA reads TGTGCCAGCAGCTCGGGGTTATCCACAGATACGCAGTATTTT.

This rearrangement joins TRBV20-1 to TRBJ1-1; D not certain. The CDR3 spans 11 residues. V was cut by 1 base and J by 11 bases, with 11 bases left in between. Germline lookup yields CDR1 DFQATT and CDR2 SNEGSKA (reference sequence). CDR3 sequence (DNA): TGCAGTGCTAGAGTAGGACTAGATGCTTTCTTT. It yields the protein CSARVGLDAFF.

To note about this clone: Distinct nucleotide sequences in the sample also encode this CDR3. The chain joins TRBV19 to TRBJ2-1; 11 bases align to TRBD2. From germline, CDR1 is LNHDA and CDR2 SQIVND (reference sequence). This CDR3 has 17 residues. The junction had 7 bases not matched to a gene; V was cut back by 2 bases and J by 4 bases. This CDR3 reads CASSINLAGGSYNEQFF. DNA of the CDR3: TGTGCCAGTAGTATAAATCTAGCGGGGGGTTCTTACAATGAGCAGTTCTTC.

The rearrangement uses TRBV7-9 and TRBJ2-7; no definite D call. V was trimmed by 5 bases and J by 2 bases, leaving 16 bases between them. The CDR3 sequence is 15 residues long. The germline V gene encodes CDR1 SEHNR and CDR2 FQNEAQ (reference sequence). CDR3 nucleotide sequence: TGTGCCAGCAGCGCCACTGAAGGGCAGACCTACGAGCAGTACTTC. It translates to CASSATEGQTYEQYF. The entire variable domain, with the rest obtained from reference TRBV7-9 and TRBJ2-7, is as follows: DTGVSQNPRHKITKRGQNVTFRCDPISEHNRLYWYRQTLGQGPEFLTYFQNEAQLEKSRLLSDRFSAERPKGSFSTLEIQRTEQGDSAMYLCASSATEGQTYEQYFGPGTRLTVT.

The chain combines TRBV10-2 with TRBJ2-1, with TRBD2 identical over 15 bases. The V and J ends lost 3 bases and 1 base, in that order; junction bases with no gene match: 7. The CDR3 has 19 amino acids. Germline loops: CDR1 WSHSY, CDR2 SAAADI. CDR3 region: CASSDPGLAGGPSYNEQFF. The CDR3 DNA sequence: TGCGCCAGCAGTGACCCCGGACTAGCGGGAGGGCCTTCCTACAATGAGCAGTTCTTC.